The rows below give T cell receptor beta chains drawn from one sample of a study of shared clonotypes between healthy human individuals. Here immunoSEQ multiplex PCR was the method, and the copy in TCRdb shows in-frame clones only, minus some. The sample holds about 490,000 clones, 70% to 80% seen once. The sequenced material came from PBMCs. The receptors shown here come from a woman aged 40 to 49 in good health. Some clones in this sample may be carry-over from other donors' samples. Both conserved end residues are part of each CDR3. The D gene is left open where the match is weak. Clone size appears in some rows only: once, few, many, or a class for an expanded clone.

CDR3nt	CDR3aa	abundance	v_gene	j_gene	d_gene
TGTGCCAGCAGTTTTGGGCTAGAGGGCTACGAGCAGTACTTC	CASSFGLEGYEQYF	-	TRBV6-1	TRBJ2-7	-
TGTGCCTGGAGTGGTTCAGTTCGCCGACAAGCAGTCTCTGGGGCCAACGTCCTGACTTTC	CAWSGSVRRQAVSGANVLTF	-	TRBV30	TRBJ2-6	-
TGTGCCAGCAGTTTATCCTCCAGCGGGAGGGCTTTGTACAATGAGCAGTTCTTC	CASSLSSSGRALYNEQFF	-	TRBV27	TRBJ2-1	TRBD2
TGTGCCAGCAGCTTGGGGGTTAGGGAGACCCAGTACTTC	CASSLGVRETQYF	-	TRBV7-6	TRBJ2-5	-
TGTGCCAGCTCAGAGGGGGGGGAGAACACTGAAGCTTTCTTT	CASSEGGENTEAFF	-	TRBV18	TRBJ1-1	-
TGTGCCAGCAGCTACATAAGGACGGGTAATGAGCAGTTCTTC	CASSYIRTGNEQFF	-	TRBV7-2	TRBJ2-1	-
TGCGCCAGCAGTTCCGGGACAGGGGGCTCCTACAATGAGCAGTTCTTC	CASSSGTGGSYNEQFF	once	TRBV5-1	TRBJ2-1	TRBD1
TGTGCCAGCAGCTCACAGGGGTCGGGTGAGCAGTTCTTC	CASSSQGSGEQFF	-	TRBV7-9	TRBJ2-1	TRBD1
TGTGCCAGCAGCTTAGCAGAGGGACAGGGCACTGGAAACACCATATATTTT	CASSLAEGQGTGNTIYF	-	TRBV7-6	TRBJ1-3	TRBD1
TGTGCCAGCAGCTTAGAAGGACCAACTGAAGCTTTCTTT	CASSLEGPTEAFF	few	TRBV7-9	TRBJ1-1	-
TGTGCCAGCACCTTGTCTGAAAACACCATATATTTT	CASTLSENTIYF	-	TRBV7-9	TRBJ1-3	-
TGTGGACGGCCCGGGCAAGCCCAAAACACCATATATTTT	CGRPGQAQNTIYF	-	TRBV6-9	TRBJ1-3	-
TGTGCCAGCAGAGCTCCGGACAGCCCTAATCAGCCCCAGCATTTT	CASRAPDSPNQPQHF	-	TRBV2	TRBJ1-5	-
TGTGCCAGCAGGTGGACAGGCGACAATCAGCCCCAGCATTTT	CASRWTGDNQPQHF	-	TRBV28	TRBJ1-5	TRBD1
TGCGCCAGCAGCTTGGCTGCGGGAGGGTATGGCACCGGGGAGCTGTTTTTT	CASSLAAGGYGTGELFF	-	TRBV5-1	TRBJ2-2	TRBD2
TGCAGCGTTGACCGGACAGAGTTCTACAATGAGCAGTTCTTC	CSVDRTEFYNEQFF	-	TRBV29-1	TRBJ2-1	-
TGCAGCGGTACGTCCCGGGAAAACACCGGGGAGCTGTTTTTT	CSGTSRENTGELFF	-	TRBV29-1	TRBJ2-2	-
TGCGCCAGCAGCCGAGACGCTGCGAGCTCCTACAATGAGCAGTTCTTC	CASSRDAASSYNEQFF	-	TRBV4-1	TRBJ2-1	-
TGTGCCAGCAGTCCCACCGGAGCGGGAGTGGTCGACGAGCAGTACTTC	CASSPTGAGVVDEQYF	-	TRBV28	TRBJ2-7	TRBD2
TGTGCCACCAGCAGCTACACCGGGGAGCTGTTTTTT	CATSSYTGELFF	once	TRBV15	TRBJ2-2	-
TGTGCCAGCAGTGAACGGGGGGTCGGGGGGACTGAAGCTTTCTTT	CASSERGVGGTEAFF	-	TRBV6-1	TRBJ1-1	-
TGTGCCAGCAGCCCCTTACAGGGGACCTACGAGCAGTACTTC	CASSPLQGTYEQYF	-	TRBV5-4	TRBJ2-7	TRBD1
TGTGCCAGCTCCGAACAGGGGAATAATGAAAAACTGTTTTTT	CASSEQGNNEKLFF	-	TRBV18	TRBJ1-4	TRBD1
TGTGCCAGCAGCTCCCTACAGGGTTCCGGCTACACCTTC	CASSSLQGSGYTF	once	TRBV7-2	TRBJ1-2	-
TGCGCCAGCAGCCAAGGAGAAGGGTCTGGAAACATTCAGTACTTC	CASSQGEGSGNIQYF	many	TRBV4-1	TRBJ2-4	-
TGTGCCAGCAGTGACCCCAGGACAGGTCAAGAGACCCAGTACTTC	CASSDPRTGQETQYF	-	TRBV25-1	TRBJ2-5	TRBD1
TGTGCCATCGGTCAGGGGAGGGGAGAGACCCAGTACTTC	CAIGQGRGETQYF	-	TRBV10-3	TRBJ2-5	-
TGTGCCAGTAGTATGGGGGGGCGGGGGGCGCCGAACACCGGGGAGCTGTTTTTT	CASSMGGRGAPNTGELFF	-	TRBV19	TRBJ2-2	TRBD2
TGTGCCAGCAGTGAAAGGAGGGGACTAGTAGGCGGGGAGCTGTTTTTT	CASSERRGLVGGELFF	-	TRBV2	TRBJ2-2	TRBD2
TGTGCTAGCAGCTTAGGGCTAGAGCGGGGCACAGATACGCAGTATTTT	CASSLGLERGTDTQYF	-	TRBV7-7	TRBJ2-3	-
TGTGCCAGCTCACCAGGGGTGGGACGTGAAAAACTGTTTTTT	CASSPGVGREKLFF	few	TRBV18	TRBJ1-4	-
TGTGCCAGCAGCTTAGTCCGAAGGCGGACCATGAACACTGAAGCTTTCTTT	CASSLVRRRTMNTEAFF	-	TRBV11-2	TRBJ1-1	-
TGTGCCAGCAGCTTAAGCAGGAACACTGAAGCTTTCTTT	CASSLSRNTEAFF	-	TRBV11-1	TRBJ1-1	-
TGTGCCAGCAGAGCCAAAGCCCGGGAGGGTGAAAGGTACGAGCAGTACTTC	CASRAKAREGERYEQYF	-	TRBV11-2	TRBJ2-7	TRBD2
TGTGCCAGCAGTCCAGACTGGGCCCGCACAGATACGCAGTATTTT	CASSPDWARTDTQYF	few	TRBV6-6	TRBJ2-3	-
TGTGCCAGCTCACCACAGGGGGTGACGAACACCGGGGAGCTGTTTTTT	CASSPQGVTNTGELFF	-	TRBV18	TRBJ2-2	-
TGTGCCAGCAGCTTAGTGGGGGGCCCCAGCACAGATACGCAGTATTTT	CASSLVGGPSTDTQYF	-	TRBV7-2	TRBJ2-3	-
TGTGCCAGCAGTATCCAGGACACTAGCAATCAGCCCCAGCATTTT	CASSIQDTSNQPQHF	many	TRBV28	TRBJ1-5	-
TGCGCCAGCAGCTCCTTCGGGACCTACGAGCAGTACTTC	CASSSFGTYEQYF	once	TRBV4-1	TRBJ2-7	-
TGTGCCAGCAGCTTAGCGCTCAACCAAGAGACCCAGTACTTC	CASSLALNQETQYF	-	TRBV7-9	TRBJ2-5	-
TGTGCCAGCAGTTACGGAACTATCGTCGGTGAGCAGTTCTTC	CASSYGTIVGEQFF	few	TRBV6-6	TRBJ2-1	-
TGTGCCAGCAGTTATTCCCCGACGGGTACCTACGAGCAGTACTTC	CASSYSPTGTYEQYF	-	TRBV6-5	TRBJ2-7	-
TGTGCCAGCAGCTTGATGGCTAGCGGGAACTTCGGCCAAGAGACCCAGTACTTC	CASSLMASGNFGQETQYF	-	TRBV5-5	TRBJ2-5	TRBD2
TGTGCCAGCAGGACTGCTGCAACTAATGAAAAACTGTTTTTT	CASRTAATNEKLFF	-	TRBV6-5	TRBJ1-4	-
TGTGCCAGCAGTACAGGGCTGAACTATGGCTACACCTTC	CASSTGLNYGYTF	-	TRBV6-1	TRBJ1-2	-
TGCGCCAGCAGCTTGGGGCAGATCCAAGAGACCCAGTACTTC	CASSLGQIQETQYF	few	TRBV5-1	TRBJ2-5	-
TGTGCCACCAGCAGAGAGGGGACAGGGATCGGCAAGCAGTACTTC	CATSREGTGIGKQYF	-	TRBV15	TRBJ2-7	TRBD1
TGTGCCAGCAGCTTTCCCGGGCGAGAGACCCAGTACTTC	CASSFPGRETQYF	once	TRBV5-4	TRBJ2-5	-
TGTGCCATCAGTCAAGACACTCCGGGACAGGGCAATCAGCCCCAGCATTTT	CAISQDTPGQGNQPQHF	-	TRBV10-3	TRBJ1-5	TRBD1
TGTGCCAGCAGGAGGGATTCCTCCTACGAGCAGTACTTC	CASRRDSSYEQYF	-	TRBV6-1	TRBJ2-7	-
TGTGCCAGCAGCTACTCCGGGCGGTCACCCTCCTACGAGCAGTACTTC	CASSYSGRSPSYEQYF	-	TRBV7-9	TRBJ2-7	-
TGTGCCAGCAGCCCAGACTTCTTCTCTGGAAACACCATATATTTT	CASSPDFFSGNTIYF	-	TRBV7-2	TRBJ1-3	-
TGCAGCGTTCGACAGACCATGAACACTGAAGCTTTCTTT	CSVRQTMNTEAFF	-	TRBV29-1	TRBJ1-1	-
TGTGCCAGCTCCGGGTCGAATAGCAATCAGCCCCAGCATTTT	CASSGSNSNQPQHF	-	TRBV19	TRBJ1-5	-
TGTGCCAGCAGCCCTAGGGACCGCTCCTACGAGCAGTACTTC	CASSPRDRSYEQYF	once	TRBV5-4	TRBJ2-7	-
TGTGCCAGCAGCCCTCGCCAGGGGTCCACAGATACGCAGTATTTT	CASSPRQGSTDTQYF	-	TRBV5-6	TRBJ2-3	-
TGCGCCAGCAGCCTGGAAAAGGGGCCTAGCGAGGACGGGGAGCTGTTTTTT	CASSLEKGPSEDGELFF	once	TRBV4-3	TRBJ2-2	-
TGTGCCATCAGTGAGTCGCATACAGGGGGCACCGGGGAGCTGTTTTTT	CAISESHTGGTGELFF	-	TRBV10-3	TRBJ2-2	TRBD1
TGTGCCTGGAGCTCGGGGAACATTCAGTACTTC	CAWSSGNIQYF	-	TRBV30	TRBJ2-4	-